This TCR beta chain was sequenced during a study of human T cells and chemical hapten exposure. Study context: The sensitizing agent was 2% DPC, placed on 2 cm by 2 cm of upper inner arm skin.

The V end was cut by 7 bases, the J end by 1 base, with 16 bases between. Germline CDR1 SQVTM, CDR2 ANQGSEA. This CDR3 contains 14 residues. Original handling: The number of TCRs in each sample had a median of approximately 90,000 and spanned about 20,000 to 690,600. Via MiXCR, TCRdb re-called the RACE reads, giving one row per CDR3 protein. The V and J calls follow TCRdb's processing rather than the paper's. The repertoire includes roughly 140,000 distinct CDR3 sequences, about 10% of them detected once, and less than 1.5% sits in the top ten. Time point noted: patch test 2, 6 weeks after DPC sensitization. Treatment defined: therapeutic diphenylcyclopropenone sensitization with weekly scalp DPC. As regards this clonotype: The antigen remains undetermined.

General observations from the study: Expanded TCRs formed significantly more large CDR3 similarity clusters than controls.

The gene calls are TRBV29-1 and TRBJ1-1; D is perhaps TRBD1 (6 bases). This TCR came from a woman between 50 and 59 years old with alopecia areata. Some clones in this sample may be carry-over from other donors' samples. This specimen was whole blood, taken in connection with sensitization to the hapten diphenylcyclopropenone (DPC). The CDR3 here is CSGTWDTQNTEAFF. In DNA form, the CDR3 reads TGCAGCGGGACTTGGGACACCCAGAACACTGAAGCTTTCTTT.